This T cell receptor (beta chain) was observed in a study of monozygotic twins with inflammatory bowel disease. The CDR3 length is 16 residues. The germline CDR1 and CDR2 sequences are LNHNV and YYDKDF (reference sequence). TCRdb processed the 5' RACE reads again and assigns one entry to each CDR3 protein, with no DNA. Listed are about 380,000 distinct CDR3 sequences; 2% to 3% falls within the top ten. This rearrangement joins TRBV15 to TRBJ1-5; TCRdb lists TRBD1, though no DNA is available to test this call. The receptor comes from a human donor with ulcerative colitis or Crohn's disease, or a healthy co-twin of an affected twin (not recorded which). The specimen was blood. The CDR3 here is CATSRAQGEGDQPQHF.